A selection of T cell receptor beta chains follows, all from one sample in a study of cytomegalovirus exposure and HLA in healthy donors. Some clones are missing from TCRdb's copy, which holds only in-frame ones; the method was immunoSEQ multiplex PCR. Counted here are roughly 150,000 clones, roughly 90% occurring once; the ten biggest clones make up under 7%. The sequencing sample was made of PBMCs. These receptors were obtained from a woman aged 25-40 years in good health and CMV-seronegative. CDR3s include the opening cysteine and the closing phenylalanine or tryptophan. D genes are given only for firm matches. Clone size is given for some rows only: seen once, a few or many times, or a class if the clone is expanded.

j_call clone_size cdr3_length d_call v_call cdr3_aa cdr3_nt
TRBJ1-1 - 14 - TRBV7-2 CASSAGDRGTEAFF TGTGCCAGCAGCGCAGGTGATCGAGGCACTGAAGCTTTCTTT
TRBJ1-6 - 16 - TRBV7-9 CASSSPPFIGDSPLHF TGTGCCAGCAGTTCCCCCCCTTTTATTGGCGATTCACCCCTCCACTTT
TRBJ1-4 - 16 - TRBV4-3 CASSHREGQYAGKLFF TGCGCCAGCAGCCACCGCGAGGGACAATATGCTGGAAAACTGTTTTTT
TRBJ2-5 - 13 - TRBV7-9 CASSLDRRETQYF TGTGCCAGCAGCCTGGACCGACGGGAGACCCAGTACTTC
TRBJ2-3 - 15 TRBD2 TRBV6-5 CASSYSVGGDDTQYF TGTGCCAGCAGTTACTCGGTCGGGGGGGACGATACGCAGTATTTT
TRBJ1-2 - 11 - TRBV19 CASTTAYGYTF TGTGCCAGTACGACGGCCTATGGCTACACCTTC
TRBJ2-1 - 16 - TRBV5-4 CASSWVVGQGGNEQFF TGTGCCAGCAGCTGGGTGGTGGGGCAGGGAGGCAATGAGCAGTTCTTC
TRBJ1-2 - 13 TRBD1 TRBV5-5 CASSSWTGRGYTF TGTGCCAGCAGCTCTTGGACAGGGCGAGGCTACACCTTC
TRBJ1-4 - 10 - TRBV6-1 CASFAGKLFF TGTGCCAGCTTCGCAGGAAAACTGTTTTTT
TRBJ1-2 once 14 - TRBV15 CATSRDLREAGYTF TGTGCCACCAGCAGAGATCTGAGGGAAGCGGGCTACACCTTC
TRBJ1-4 - 15 - TRBV2 CASRPRTATNEKLFF TGTGCCAGCAGACCAAGGACAGCAACTAATGAAAAACTGTTTTTT
TRBJ2-2 once 16 TRBD2 TRBV7-2 CASSPMGLAVTGELFF TGTGCCAGCAGCCCAATGGGACTAGCCGTCACCGGGGAGCTGTTTTTT
TRBJ1-1 - 14 - TRBV7-9 CASSLEGRDTEAFF TGTGCCAGCAGCTTAGAGGGACGGGACACTGAAGCTTTCTTT
TRBJ2-7 few 15 - TRBV2 CASSEAGQGLGEQYF TGTGCCAGCAGTGAAGCGGGACAGGGACTAGGGGAGCAGTACTTC
TRBJ2-2 - 17 - TRBV13 CASSSGEQGWVAGELFF TGTGCCAGCAGCTCAGGCGAACAGGGATGGGTCGCCGGGGAGCTGTTTTTT
TRBJ1-3 few 13 - TRBV5-1 CASSLDDVNTIYF TGCGCCAGCAGCTTGGACGATGTAAACACCATATATTTT
TRBJ2-7 - 14 TRBD1 TRBV6-5 CASRQTGGSYEQYF TGTGCCAGCAGACAAACAGGGGGCTCCTACGAGCAGTACTTC
TRBJ1-6 few 16 - TRBV6-6 CASSYSQSPYNSPLHF TGTGCCAGCAGTTACTCCCAGTCACCCTATAATTCACCCCTCCACTTT
TRBJ2-2 - 16 TRBD2 TRBV4-1 CASSQVAGANTGELFF TGCGCCAGCAGCCAAGTTGCGGGAGCGAACACCGGGGAGCTGTTTTTT
TRBJ1-1 - 15 - TRBV4-3 CASSQAGGRSTEAFF TGCGCCAGCAGCCAAGCCGGGGGCAGGTCGACTGAAGCTTTCTTT
TRBJ1-1 - 15 - TRBV4-1 CASSQTAGLSTEAFF TGCGCCAGCAGCCAGACCGCGGGACTTTCCACTGAAGCTTTCTTT
TRBJ2-7 - 16 TRBD2 TRBV29-1 CSVVGLAGGAFDEQYF TGCAGCGTTGTGGGGCTAGCGGGAGGAGCTTTCGACGAGCAGTACTTC
TRBJ2-2 - 13 - TRBV7-3 CASSFGATGELFF TGTGCCAGCAGCTTCGGGGCCACCGGGGAGCTGTTTTTT
TRBJ2-1 - 15 - TRBV7-2 CASSLNAGKANEQFF TGTGCCAGCAGCTTAAACGCCGGGAAGGCCAATGAGCAGTTCTTC
TRBJ2-2 - 17 - TRBV4-3 CASSQEGRGHFTGELFF TGCGCCAGCAGCCAAGAAGGGAGGGGGCACTTCACCGGGGAGCTGTTTTTT
TRBJ2-7 - 13 TRBD1 TRBV30 CAWSWTGPTEQYF TGTGCCTGGAGTTGGACAGGGCCGACCGAGCAGTACTTC
TRBJ2-7 - 12 - TRBV7-9 CASSLELQGPHF TGTGCCAGCAGCTTAGAACTGCAGGGACCACACTTC
TRBJ2-3 - 14 - TRBV10-3 CAIRPRGVADTQYF TGTGCCATCCGTCCCCGCGGAGTCGCAGATACGCAGTATTTT
TRBJ1-1 - 14 - TRBV6-1 CASSEALVDTEAFF TGTGCCAGCAGTGAAGCTTTGGTTGATACTGAAGCTTTCTTT
TRBJ2-7 once 14 TRBD2 TRBV28 CASSLRTSGSEQYF TGTGCCAGCAGTCTCAGGACTAGTGGAAGCGAGCAGTACTTC
TRBJ2-7 - 14 TRBD1 TRBV5-1 CASSSKGQNYEQYF TGCGCCAGCAGCTCGAAGGGACAGAACTACGAGCAGTACTTC
TRBJ2-7 - 11 - TRBV11-2 CASSLGTEQYF TGTGCCAGCAGCTTAGGTACCGAGCAGTACTTC
TRBJ2-2 - 12 - TRBV18 CASSQDTGELFF TGTGCCAGCTCACAAGACACCGGGGAGCTGTTTTTT
TRBJ1-2 - 16 - TRBV27 CASMEFGGGKNYGYTF TGTGCCAGCATGGAATTTGGCGGGGGGAAAAACTATGGCTACACCTTC
TRBJ1-2 - 16 - TRBV4-3 CASSQEATGRNYGYTF TGCGCCAGCAGCCAGGAGGCGACTGGGAGAAACTATGGCTACACCTTC
TRBJ1-1 once 14 - TRBV25-1 CASSDPRRAYEAFF TGTGCCAGCAGTGACCCGAGGAGGGCCTATGAAGCTTTCTTT
TRBJ2-1 few 14 TRBD2 TRBV29-1 CSLAGSSSYNEQFF TGCAGTCTAGCGGGGTCTAGCTCCTACAATGAGCAGTTCTTC
TRBJ1-5 - 16 - TRBV7-2 CASSLMGTEYNQPQHF TGTGCCAGCAGCTTAATGGGAACAGAATACAATCAGCCCCAGCATTTT
TRBJ2-7 - 10 - TRBV2 CASADYEQYF TGTGCGAGCGCCGACTACGAGCAGTACTTC
TRBJ2-7 - 17 TRBD2 TRBV7-9 CASSDGLAGVESYEQYF TGTGCCAGCAGCGACGGACTAGCGGGAGTCGAGTCCTACGAGCAGTACTTC
TRBJ1-2 - 14 - TRBV4-1 CASSQPDSRYGYTF TGCGCCAGCAGCCAACCGGACAGTCGGTATGGCTACACCTTC
TRBJ1-1 - 15 TRBD1 TRBV9 CASSPLGTGRPEAFF TGTGCCAGCAGCCCCCTGGGGACAGGACGTCCTGAAGCTTTCTTT
TRBJ1-3 - 15 TRBD1 TRBV9 CASSAGDSSGNTIYF TGTGCCAGCAGCGCCGGGGACAGCTCTGGAAACACCATATATTTT
TRBJ2-7 - 14 - TRBV6-5 CASRDTMELYEQYF TGTGCCAGCAGGGACACAATGGAACTCTACGAGCAGTACTTC
TRBJ2-3 - 15 - TRBV10-2 CASSDGGTSTDTQYF TGCGCCAGCAGTGATGGGGGGACTAGCACAGATACGCAGTATTTT
TRBJ2-3 - 16 - TRBV6-1 CASSEGVWIYTDTQYF TGTGCCAGCAGTGAAGGAGTCTGGATTTACACAGATACGCAGTATTTT
TRBJ1-1 - 14 - TRBV21-1 CASSQHLELPEAFF TGTGCCAGCAGCCAACATCTCGAGTTACCTGAAGCTTTCTTT
TRBJ2-3 many 15 - TRBV5-6 CASSLRDIYTDTQYF TGTGCCAGCAGCCTCAGGGACATTTACACAGATACGCAGTATTTT
TRBJ1-2 - 16 - TRBV7-2 CASSFRKWGKNYGYTF TGTGCCAGCAGCTTCAGGAAGTGGGGGAAAAACTATGGCTACACCTTC
TRBJ1-1 - 15 - TRBV4-3 CASSQESSWGAEAFF TGCGCCAGCAGCCAAGAATCTTCGTGGGGGGCTGAAGCTTTCTTT
TRBJ2-2 - 12 - TRBV6-5 CASREASGELFF TGTGCCAGCAGGGAGGCTTCCGGGGAGCTGTTTTTT
TRBJ2-1 - 17 - TRBV7-3 CASSPLNKITAYNEQFF TGTGCCAGCAGCCCATTGAATAAGATTACAGCCTACAATGAGCAGTTCTTC
TRBJ1-1 - 15 - TRBV28 CASSPPGDLNTEAFF TGTGCCAGCAGTCCCCCAGGGGATCTGAACACTGAAGCTTTCTTT
TRBJ2-7 - 12 - TRBV7-9 CASSFVAPEQYF TGTGCCAGCAGCTTTGTAGCTCCCGAGCAGTACTTC
TRBJ1-5 few 14 TRBD1 TRBV2 CASSPGQIHQPQHF TGTGCCAGCAGTCCGGGACAGATTCATCAGCCCCAGCATTTT
TRBJ1-4 - 16 - TRBV9 CASSVSGSPTNEKLFF TGTGCCAGCAGCGTATCGGGGTCCCCAACTAATGAAAAACTGTTTTTT
TRBJ2-1 - 12 - TRBV5-1 CASSLLGNEQFF TGCGCCAGCAGCTTGTTGGGCAATGAGCAGTTCTTC
TRBJ2-2 - 13 - TRBV7-2 CASSSRGTGELFF TGTGCCAGCAGCTCCAGGGGAACCGGGGAGCTGTTTTTT
TRBJ2-7 - 15 TRBD2 TRBV6-5 CASSSLAGGHSEQYF TGTGCCAGCAGTAGTTTAGCGGGAGGGCACAGCGAGCAGTACTTC